These T cell receptor beta chains were read from a single sample in a study of beta chain features in type 1 diabetes. TCRdb keeps only in-frame clones here, not all; method: immunoSEQ multiplex PCR. The data show roughly 170,000 clones, with more than 10% seen just once and 0.62% held by the top ten. The specimen was central memory CD4+ T cells from blood. The receptors shown here come from a woman younger than 35 in good health. Each CDR3 is given with its conserved first and last residue. D genes are given only for firm matches. Clone size is stated in some rows and not others, as once, few, many or a class when expanded.

clone_size j_call d_call v_call cdr3_aa cdr3_nt
few TRBJ2-1 - TRBV5-1 CASSFQGEQFF TGCGCCAGCAGCTTTCAGGGTGAGCAGTTCTTC
few TRBJ1-4 TRBD1 TRBV28 CASSALRTGANEKLFF TGTGCCAGCAGTGCCCTCCGGACAGGGGCAAATGAAAAACTGTTTTTT
- TRBJ1-2 TRBD1 TRBV5-1 CASSPGQGPYGYTF TGCGCCAGCAGCCCGGGACAGGGGCCCTATGGCTACACCTTC
- TRBJ1-4 TRBD1 TRBV5-4 CASSSFGTVEKLFF TGTGCCAGCAGCTCGTTCGGGACAGTAGAAAAACTGTTTTTT
few TRBJ2-1 TRBD2 TRBV30 CAWSVRGSVGGNEQFF TGTGCCTGGAGTGTCCGCGGGAGTGTAGGTGGCAATGAGCAGTTCTTC
- TRBJ2-7 - TRBV5-1 CASSLSGAGYEQYF TGCGCCAGCAGCTTGTCTGGGGCTGGGTACGAGCAGTACTTC
few TRBJ2-1 TRBD1 TRBV7-2 CASRRDSYNEQFF TGTGCCAGCCGAAGGGACAGCTACAATGAGCAGTTCTTC
- TRBJ2-1 TRBD2 TRBV11-2 CASSPGLAGGHEQFF TGTGCCAGCAGCCCGGGACTAGCGGGAGGGCATGAGCAGTTCTTC
- TRBJ2-7 - TRBV5-1 CASSGGGYEQYF TGCGCCAGCAGCGGGGGAGGCTACGAGCAGTACTTC
few TRBJ2-5 - TRBV21-1 CRGETQYF TGCCGGGGAGAGACCCAGTACTTC
many TRBJ1-1 - TRBV29-1 CSVGWGPNTEAFF TGCAGCGTTGGATGGGGGCCTAACACTGAAGCTTTCTTT
few TRBJ1-1 - TRBV14 CASSQRAGVNTEAFF TGTGCCAGCAGCCAAAGAGCGGGTGTGAACACTGAAGCTTTCTTT
- TRBJ2-5 TRBD1 TRBV9 CASSPGQGIGETQYF TGTGCCAGCAGCCCGGGACAGGGGATTGGTGAGACCCAGTACTTC
- TRBJ2-1 TRBD2 TRBV7-2 CASSLYVGLAGVGEQFF TGTGCCAGCAGCCTCTACGTTGGACTAGCGGGAGTAGGTGAGCAGTTCTTC
- TRBJ2-2 TRBD2 TRBV7-2 CASSRSGRSAGELFF TGTGCCAGCAGCAGAAGCGGGAGGTCCGCCGGGGAGCTGTTTTTT
few TRBJ2-5 - TRBV6-1 CASSEEVTGILETQYF TGTGCCAGCAGTGAAGAAGTTACAGGGATATTAGAGACCCAGTACTTC
- TRBJ1-5 - TRBV9 CASSVAPGGGQPQHF TGTGCCAGCAGCGTAGCCCCGGGGGGAGGTCAGCCCCAGCATTTT
few TRBJ2-1 - TRBV28 CASSLSLSRRGGLDSYNEQFF TGTGCCAGCAGTTTATCATTGTCGCGTAGGGGGGGGCTCGATTCCTACAATGAGCAGTTCTTC
few TRBJ2-2 TRBD2 TRBV7-3 CASSPRTRNTGELFF TGTGCCAGCAGCCCACGGACTAGAAACACCGGGGAGCTGTTTTTT
- TRBJ2-5 TRBD1 TRBV28 CASRRRDRAQETQYF TGTGCCAGCAGAAGACGGGACAGGGCCCAAGAGACCCAGTACTTC
few TRBJ1-5 - TRBV11-3 CASSLAPGSDQPQHF TGTGCCAGCAGCTTAGCCCCAGGGTCCGATCAGCCCCAGCATTTT
few TRBJ2-2 TRBD1 TRBV7-9 CASRARRQGANTGELFF TGTGCCAGCAGAGCTCGTCGACAGGGCGCGAACACCGGGGAGCTGTTTTTT
few TRBJ2-1 - TRBV30 CAWRVTGRKYSYNEQFF TGTGCCTGGAGAGTGACTGGGAGAAAGTACTCCTACAATGAGCAGTTCTTC
few TRBJ2-1 TRBD2 TRBV15 CATSELYGRVVFF TGTGCCACCAGCGAATTATACGGGAGGGTCGTTTTCTTC
- TRBJ1-1 - TRBV7-9 CASSLSGKGLNTEAFF TGTGCCAGCAGCCTATCGGGGAAAGGGTTGAACACTGAAGCTTTCTTT
few TRBJ2-5 TRBD2 TRBV5-1 CASSSGLAGQETQYF TGCGCCAGCAGTTCCGGACTAGCGGGACAAGAGACCCAGTACTTC
few TRBJ1-5 - TRBV6-6 CASSVQGSNQPQHF TGTGCCAGCAGCGTACAGGGAAGCAATCAGCCCCAGCATTTT
- TRBJ2-4 - TRBV29-1 CSVEAQEGAKNIQYF TGCAGCGTTGAAGCCCAGGAGGGAGCCAAAAACATTCAGTACTTC
- TRBJ2-2 TRBD1 TRBV18 CASSLTGGTGELFF TGTGCCAGCTCGCTAACAGGGGGCACCGGGGAGCTGTTTTTT
- TRBJ1-4 TRBD1 TRBV15 CATSREGTEREKLFF TGTGCCACCAGCAGAGAAGGGACAGAGCGGGAAAAACTGTTTTTT
few TRBJ2-5 - TRBV2 CASSYQGFETQYF TGTGCCAGCAGCTACCAGGGTTTCGAGACCCAGTACTTC
- TRBJ1-1 - TRBV18 CASSHLDSMNTEAFF TGTGCCAGCTCACACCTTGACAGCATGAACACTGAAGCTTTCTTT
- TRBJ2-7 - TRBV9 CASSDQGYEQYF TGTGCCAGCAGCGACCAGGGCTACGAGCAGTACTTC
- TRBJ2-7 - TRBV4-3 CASSQESRISYEQYF TGCGCCAGCAGCCAAGAAAGTCGCATTAGCTACGAGCAGTACTTC
few TRBJ2-1 TRBD1 TRBV19 CASSMTGSSYNEQFF TGTGCCAGTAGTATGACAGGGAGCTCCTACAATGAGCAGTTCTTC
few TRBJ1-2 - TRBV5-6 CASSRRTANYGYTF TGTGCCAGCAGCCGACGGACAGCGAACTATGGCTACACCTTC
few TRBJ2-7 TRBD1 TRBV10-3 CAISGTGGTYEQYF TGTGCCATCAGCGGGACAGGGGGCACCTACGAGCAGTACTTC
few TRBJ2-7 - TRBV9 CASSVASDSFYEQYF TGTGCCAGCAGCGTAGCATCCGACAGCTTTTACGAGCAGTACTTC
few TRBJ1-4 - TRBV6-6 CASSYQEKLFF TGTGCCAGCAGTTACCAAGAAAAACTGTTTTTT
few TRBJ1-5 TRBD1 TRBV29-1 CSVAGGGSNQPQHF TGCAGCGTGGCAGGGGGCGGAAGCAATCAGCCCCAGCATTTT
- TRBJ1-2 - TRBV27 CASSGQTGLYGYTF TGTGCCAGCAGTGGCCAGACAGGCCTCTATGGCTACACCTTC
medium-sized TRBJ1-4 - TRBV6-6 CASSSQLGRSNEKLFF TGTGCCAGCAGTTCCCAACTAGGTCGATCTAATGAAAAACTGTTTTTT
once TRBJ2-3 - TRBV6-1 CASSESSTQYF TGTGCCAGCAGTGAATCCAGTACGCAGTATTTT
few TRBJ2-7 - TRBV7-2 CASSPRVGGTGTPYEQYF TGTGCCAGCAGCCCGAGGGTCGGGGGGACCGGGACACCCTACGAGCAGTACTTC
- TRBJ2-1 TRBD2 TRBV9 CASSVESAGALGNEQFF TGTGCCAGCAGCGTAGAATCGGCGGGAGCGTTGGGCAATGAGCAGTTCTTC
- TRBJ1-2 TRBD1 TRBV14 CASSPTGDHGYTF TGTGCCAGCAGCCCCACAGGGGATCATGGCTACACCTTC
few TRBJ2-3 - TRBV4-1 CASSQDRVGYTDTQYF TGCGCCAGCAGCCAAGATCGGGTAGGATACACAGATACGCAGTATTTT
few TRBJ1-1 - TRBV11-2 CASSLVGRGEAFF TGTGCCAGCAGCTTAGTTGGAAGGGGAGAAGCTTTCTTT
few TRBJ2-4 - TRBV11-2 CASSPDRKNIQYF TGTGCCAGCAGCCCGGACAGAAAAAACATTCAGTACTTC
few TRBJ2-7 - TRBV6-6 CASSSWTAHYEQYF TGTGCCAGCAGTTCCTGGACAGCCCATTACGAGCAGTACTTC
few TRBJ2-2 - TRBV19 CASSMPVNTGELFF TGTGCCAGTAGTATGCCAGTAAACACCGGGGAGCTGTTTTTT
- TRBJ2-7 - TRBV19 CASSLTTASYEQYF TGTGCCAGTAGTTTAACGACAGCGAGCTACGAGCAGTACTTC
- TRBJ2-3 - TRBV30 CAWSSGGDSDTQYF TGTGCCTGGTCCTCCGGGGGTGATTCAGATACGCAGTATTTT
- TRBJ2-1 TRBD2 TRBV4-2 CASSPSQGLAYNEQFF TGTGCCAGCAGCCCTTCTCAGGGACTAGCGTACAATGAGCAGTTCTTC
- TRBJ2-7 TRBD1 TRBV30 CAWSKTGFSYEQYF TGTGCCTGGAGCAAGACAGGGTTCTCCTACGAGCAGTACTTC
- TRBJ2-7 TRBD1 TRBV5-1 CASSFTGGEQYF TGCGCCAGCAGCTTTACAGGGGGCGAGCAGTACTTC
- TRBJ2-3 - TRBV6-5 CASSYPRSGDDTQYF TGTGCCAGCAGTTACCCAAGATCAGGGGATGATACGCAGTATTTT
many TRBJ2-2 TRBD1 TRBV15 CATSQRTGIGELFF TGTGCCACCAGCCAACGGACAGGGATCGGGGAGCTGTTTTTT
few TRBJ2-3 - TRBV5-1 CASSLAERTDTQYF TGCGCCAGCAGCTTGGCTGAGCGCACAGATACGCAGTATTTT